A single sample is the source of the 2 T cell receptor beta chains below, sequenced in a study of T cell responses to AZD1222 COVID-19 vaccine. Clones were sequenced by immunoSEQ multiplex PCR, and TCRdb holds only the in-frame ones, with some missing. The table shows some 130,000 clones, with approximately 90% occurring only once. This material consisted of peripheral blood, taken on day 0 of AZD1222 vaccination. The receptors were sampled from an adult in good health.

The chain links TRBV19 to TRBJ2-5; a possible D gene is TRBD2 (5 bases). Germline-derived CDR1 and CDR2 are LNHDA and SQIVND (reference sequence). Trimming removed 6 bases at V and 1 base at J, with 9 bases between. The CDR3 has 13 residues. CDR3 amino acids: CASRRAVQETQYF. In nucleotides, the CDR3 is TGTGCCAGTAGGAGAGCGGTCCAAGAGACCCAGTACTTC.

The rearrangement uses TRBV4-3 and TRBJ1-6; D not certain. Germline-derived CDR1 and CDR2 are LGHNA and YSLEER. V was trimmed by 4 bases and J by 7 bases, leaving 8 bases between them. The CDR3 totals 13 residues. The CDR3 DNA sequence: TGCGCCAGCAGCCCAGTCACAAATTCACCCCTCCACTTT. Translating gives CASSPVTNSPLHF.